The TCR beta chain described here comes from a study of blood T cell repertoires in COVID-19. Study-level information: Sites across the United States, Italy and Spain contributed samples from acute and convalescent COVID-19.

Profiled with immunoSEQ multiplex PCR; TCRdb holds only in-frame clones, not every one. The data contain under 150,000 clones, approximately 85% of them singletons. The germline gives CDR1 SGHRS, CDR2 YFSETQ. This CDR3 spans 14 amino acids. V shed 4 bases and J shed 2 bases, with 12 bases lying between them. The TCR was taken from a human donor in a cohort sampled during active COVID-19. Material for sequencing was peripheral blood. The rearrangement links TRBV5-1 to TRBJ1-2; D remains unclear. The CDR3 loop is CASSDLSVNYGYTF. The CDR3, as DNA: TGCGCCAGCAGCGATCTCTCGGTAAACTATGGCTACACCTTC.